This T cell receptor beta chain appears in the sequencing data of a study of regulatory T cells in long-lasting Graves disease. CDR3 regions were amplified by Arm-PCR using iRepertoire HTBI primers to build TCR beta libraries. In the authors' methods: Spanning all samples, the identified segments comprised 60 to 80 TRBV and approximately 15 TRBJ. TCRdb fed the multiplex PCR reads into MiXCR, producing one record per CDR3 protein. The authors' filters were not applied to this entry. The sample has around 400,000 distinct CDR3 sequences; 21% are singletons. V gave up 6 bases and J gave up 6 bases; unmatched junction bases: 11. Germline V gene data show CDR1 as PRHDT and CDR2 as FYEKMQ (reference sequence). The CDR3 extends over 15 amino acids. Overall study results and limits: Patients whose Graves' disease persisted exhibited lower TCR diversity than those newly diagnosed. Newly diagnosed disease favored TRBV20-1 and TRBJ2-1 over persistent disease.

As to time point: persistent/refractory GD, antithyroid drugs over 5 years with positive TRAb. After RNA was extracted from PBMCs, the TCR library was made from it. This clonotype was recorded a few times. No antigen is known for it. This chain joins TRBV13 and TRBJ2-5; 9 bases agree with TRBD1. The material sequenced was peripheral blood mononuclear cells (PBMCs), taken when the disease was refractory, from a patient treated with antithyroid drugs. This TCR was recovered from a female donor with Graves disease. This chain's CDR3 is CASSQDRGRLQTQYF. The CDR3 coding sequence is TGTGCCAGCAGTCAGGACAGGGGAAGATTGCAGACCCAGTACTTC.